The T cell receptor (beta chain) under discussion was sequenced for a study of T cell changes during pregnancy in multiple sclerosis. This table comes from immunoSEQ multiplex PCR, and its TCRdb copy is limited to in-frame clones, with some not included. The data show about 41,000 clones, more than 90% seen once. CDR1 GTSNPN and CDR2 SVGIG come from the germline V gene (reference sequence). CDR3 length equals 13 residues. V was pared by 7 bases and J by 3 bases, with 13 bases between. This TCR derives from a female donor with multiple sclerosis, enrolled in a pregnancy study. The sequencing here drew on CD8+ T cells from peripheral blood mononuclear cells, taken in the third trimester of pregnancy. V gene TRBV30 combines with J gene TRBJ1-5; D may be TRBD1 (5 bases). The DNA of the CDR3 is TGTGCCTCCCCTCAGGGAATCAATCAGCCCCAGCATTTT. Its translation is CASPQGINQPQHF.